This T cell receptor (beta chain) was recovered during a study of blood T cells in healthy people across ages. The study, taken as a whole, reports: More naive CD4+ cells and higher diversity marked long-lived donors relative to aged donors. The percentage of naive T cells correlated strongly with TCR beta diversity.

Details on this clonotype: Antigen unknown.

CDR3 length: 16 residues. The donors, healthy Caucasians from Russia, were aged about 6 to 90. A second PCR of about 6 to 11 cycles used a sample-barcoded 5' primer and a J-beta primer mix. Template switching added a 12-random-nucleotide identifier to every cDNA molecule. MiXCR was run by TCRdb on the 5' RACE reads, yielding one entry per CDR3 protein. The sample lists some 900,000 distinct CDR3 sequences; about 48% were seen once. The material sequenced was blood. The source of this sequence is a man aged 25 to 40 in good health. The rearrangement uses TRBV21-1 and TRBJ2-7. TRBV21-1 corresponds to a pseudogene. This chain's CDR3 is CASSKARVHCNYEQYF. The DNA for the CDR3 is TGTGCCAGCAGCAAAGCGCGCGTACATTGTAACTACGAGCAGTACTTC.